This T cell receptor (beta chain) was identified in a study of tumor-infiltrating lymphocytes in primary liver carcinoma. Overall study: Every patient in the cohort had a primary liver carcinoma. That carcinoma was treated by surgical resection.

Total RNA (around 500 ng) served as template for TCR beta cDNA synthesis primed by a constant-region primer. The TCR beta library was amplified through three nested multiplex PCR rounds in a modified ARM-PCR procedure. The first two PCR rounds used TRBV1-TRBV30 forward primers with a C-beta reverse primer, 10 to 11 cycles each. TCRdb re-analysed the multiplex PCR reads in MiXCR, keeping a single row per CDR3 protein. In the table there are some 180,000 distinct CDR3 sequences, about 60% of which are singletons. The V gene lost 4 bases and the J gene lost 4 bases, with 11 bases spanning the gap. Germline-derived CDR1 and CDR2 are MGHRA and YSYEKL. The CDR3 runs to 14 residues. A remark on this clonotype: Its cognate antigen is unknown.

RNA isolated from unsorted whole blood supplied the blood RNA, with germline DNA also extracted. Study-level results: The bulk unsorted samples meant that CD4+ and CD8+ repertoires went uncompared.

This receptor was obtained from a man aged 35 to 55 with primary liver carcinoma and hepatitis B virus infection. The sequenced sample consisted of peripheral blood. This chain joins TRBV4-1 and TRBJ1-5; D unclear. The CDR3 DNA is TGCGCCAGCAGCCTAGGCAGCTCAAATCAGCCCCAGCATTTT. It encodes CASSLGSSNQPQHF.